At least ten counts were recorded for the clone carrying this TCR beta chain. As yet, its antigen is unknown. This sample is part of a study of T-cell reconstitution after alpha-beta-depleted transplantation in children. Unique molecular identifiers featured in how the TCRbeta library was prepared. One entry per CDR3 protein results from TCRdb running MiXCR on the PCR reads. Found here are 250,000 to 300,000 distinct CDR3 sequences, less than 9.5% of them singletons; the top ten hold around 10%. Study findings and constraints: T-cell counts and diversity at one year following transplant were attributed mainly to newly produced T cells.

This material consisted of peripheral blood, taken 360 days after TCRalphabeta/CD19-depleted stem cell transplant. This TCR was sampled from a female patient between 2 and 15 years old who had a stem cell transplant for Fanconi anemia, so the T cells may come from the graft donor.

CDR3 residues: CASSDWTGGNSPLHF. Written as DNA, the CDR3 is TGTGCCAGCAGTGACTGGACAGGGGGGAATTCACCCCTCCACTTT. V is TRBV28 and J is TRBJ1-6; 10 bases fit TRBD1. The V and J ends lost 5 bases and 7 bases, in that order; junction bases with no gene match: 5. The CDR3 contains 15 residues. Per germline, CDR1 MDHEN and CDR2 SYDVKM.